This section outlines one T cell receptor (beta chain) sequence together with its context. Trimming stripped 5 bases from V and 3 bases from J, with 13 bases between. CDR3 length: 14 amino acids. Looked up from germline, CDR1 is SEHNR and CDR2 is FQNEAQ (reference sequence). The sample belongs to a study of blood T cell repertoires in COVID-19. Looking at the study overall: Samples came from the United States, Italy and Spain, spanning acute and convalescent COVID-19. T cells, B-cell-depleted T cells, or PBMCs provided the cDNA or gDNA that served as material.

Authors' methods: Reference gene primer amplification gave nucleated cell count estimates. The data were produced by immunoSEQ multiplex PCR, yet TCRdb's version contains in-frame clones alone and is incomplete. Clone size and the V and J calls come from that table; the DNA yielded D and trimming. The sample has 140,000 to 150,000 clones, 80% to 90% seen once. Sequenced input: peripheral blood. This rearrangement joins TRBV7-9 to TRBJ2-5; a weak D match, TRBD2 (6 bases). This receptor was taken from a woman aged 50 to 60 with active or convalescent COVID-19. The CDR3 nucleotides are TGTGCCAGCAGCCGCCGGGTAGCGGAAGAGACCCAGTACTTC. Translating gives CASSRRVAEETQYF.